The T cell receptor beta chain described here comes from a study of T-cell reconstitution after alpha-beta-depleted transplantation in children. This clonotype occurred a few times. Looked up from germline, CDR1 is SEHNR and CDR2 is FQNEAQ (reference sequence). V gave up 5 bases and J gave up 2 bases, with 12 bases separating them. This CDR3 contains 14 residues. Unique molecular identifiers featured in how the TCRbeta library was prepared. TCRdb passed the PCR reads through MiXCR, listing each CDR3 protein once. The sample lists 350,000 to 500,000 distinct CDR3 sequences; 43% were seen once. The sequence derives from a girl aged 2-10 years with aplastic anemia, due to receive a stem cell transplant. This material consisted of PBMCs, taken before TCRalphabeta/CD19-depleted stem cell transplant. V is TRBV7-9 and J is TRBJ2-5, with a possible D match to TRBD1 (5 bases). The CDR3 coding sequence is TGTGCCAGCAGCGGCACAGGAATACAAGAGACCCAGTACTTC. Translating it yields CASSGTGIQETQYF.